The sequence of this T cell receptor (beta chain) was determined in a study of T cells in localized non-small cell lung cancer. General study findings and limits: There were a median roughly 54 of the top 100 tumor clones appearing in adjacent lung.

In this sample, this clone is medium-sized. Its antigen is not identified. There are 14 residues in the CDR3. V was pared by 10 bases and J by 2 bases, with 8 bases of the junction left unmatched. From germline, CDR1 is MNHGY and CDR2 SAAAGT. The repertoire was sequenced with immunoSEQ multiplex PCR; TCRdb's copy has only in-frame clones and lacks some. The sample holds roughly 1,100 clones, more than 20% seen once. This chain uses TRBV6-8 with TRBJ2-3, with TRBD1 identical over 8 bases. The origin of this receptor is a female donor older than 55 with stage III lung adenocarcinoma. Sample: normal lung tissue next to the tumor, taken before any cancer treatment. The CDR3 coding sequence is TGTGCCATCAGCCCGGGACAGGACACAGATACGCAGTATTTT. Protein product: CAISPGQDTDTQYF.